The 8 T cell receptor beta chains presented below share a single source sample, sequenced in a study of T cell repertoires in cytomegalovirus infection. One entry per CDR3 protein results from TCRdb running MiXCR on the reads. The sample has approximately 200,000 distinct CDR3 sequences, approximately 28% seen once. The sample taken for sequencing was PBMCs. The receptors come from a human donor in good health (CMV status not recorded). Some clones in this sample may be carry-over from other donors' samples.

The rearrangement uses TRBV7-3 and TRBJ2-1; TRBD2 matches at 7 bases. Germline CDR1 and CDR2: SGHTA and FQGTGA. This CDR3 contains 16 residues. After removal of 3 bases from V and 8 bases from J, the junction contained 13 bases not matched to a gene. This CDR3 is CASSFFESAGRDEQFF. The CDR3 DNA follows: TGTGCCAGCAGCTTCTTCGAGTCGGCGGGGAGGGATGAGCAGTTCTTC.

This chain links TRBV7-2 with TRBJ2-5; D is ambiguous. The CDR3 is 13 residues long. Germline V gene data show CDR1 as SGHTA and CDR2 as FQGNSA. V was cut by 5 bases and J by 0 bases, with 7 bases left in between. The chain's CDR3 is CASSAPYQETQYF. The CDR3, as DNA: TGTGCCAGCAGCGCACCGTACCAAGAGACCCAGTACTTC.

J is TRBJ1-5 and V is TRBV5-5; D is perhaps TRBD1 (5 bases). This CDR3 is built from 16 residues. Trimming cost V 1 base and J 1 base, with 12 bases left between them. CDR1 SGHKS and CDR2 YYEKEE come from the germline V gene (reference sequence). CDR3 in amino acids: CASSLFAGGSNQPQHF. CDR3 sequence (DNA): TGTGCCAGCAGCTTGTTTGCGGGGGGGAGCAATCAGCCCCAGCATTTT.

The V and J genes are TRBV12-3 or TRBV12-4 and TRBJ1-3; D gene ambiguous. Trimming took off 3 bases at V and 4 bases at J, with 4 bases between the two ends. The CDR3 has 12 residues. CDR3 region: CASSFPGNTIYF. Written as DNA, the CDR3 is TGTGCCAGCAGTTTCCCCGGAAACACCATATATTTT.

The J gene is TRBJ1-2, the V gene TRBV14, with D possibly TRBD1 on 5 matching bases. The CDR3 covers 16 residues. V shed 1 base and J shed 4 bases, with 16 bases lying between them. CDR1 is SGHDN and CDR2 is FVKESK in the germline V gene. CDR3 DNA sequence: TGTGCCAGCAGCCAAGGCCTGGGACCGAGTACCTATGGCTACACCTTC. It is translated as CASSQGLGPSTYGYTF.

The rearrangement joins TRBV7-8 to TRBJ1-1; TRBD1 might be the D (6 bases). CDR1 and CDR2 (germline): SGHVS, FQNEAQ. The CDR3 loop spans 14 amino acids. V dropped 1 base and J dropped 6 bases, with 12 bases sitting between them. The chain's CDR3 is CASSLVQGMAEAFF. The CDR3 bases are TGTGCCAGCAGCTTAGTACAGGGAATGGCTGAAGCTTTCTTT.

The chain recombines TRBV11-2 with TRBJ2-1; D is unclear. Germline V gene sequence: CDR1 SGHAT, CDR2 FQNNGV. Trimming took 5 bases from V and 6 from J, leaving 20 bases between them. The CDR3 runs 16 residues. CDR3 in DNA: TGTGCCAGCAGCCCCCTTGGCGCCTGGGGAACCAATGAGCAGTTCTTC. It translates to CASSPLGAWGTNEQFF.

This CDR3 reads CASSELLGGNNEQFF. CDR3 DNA: TGCGCCAGCAGTGAGTTATTAGGAGGTAACAATGAGCAGTTCTTC. The chain recombines TRBV10-1 with TRBJ2-1; a weak D match, TRBD2 (5 bases). This CDR3 spans 15 amino acids. Germline V gene sequence: CDR1 WNHNN, CDR2 SYGVQD (reference sequence). Trimming took 1 base from V and 5 from J, leaving 12 bases between them.